This passage covers 20 T cell receptor beta chains from one sample sequenced in a study of molecular identifiers for immune sequencing clone quantification. TCRdb reprocessed the PCR reads with MiXCR, giving one entry per CDR3 protein. The data hold a few hundred thousand distinct CDR3 sequences, with under 25% observed a single time. The specimen sequenced was naive CD8+ T cells from blood, with Jurkat cell RNA spiked in. The subset denotes: FACS-sorted CD8+CD4-CCR7+CD45RA+ naive T cells. Receptors originate from a human donor in good health. Some libraries in this study had Jurkat cell RNA spiked in.

A note on this clonotype: This may come from a read error, since a much larger clone is one base off. This chain links TRBV28 with TRBJ2-6, with a possible D match to TRBD1 (5 bases). The germline V gene encodes CDR1 MDHEN and CDR2 SYDVKM. The CDR3 length is 15 residues. DNA of the CDR3: TGTGCCAGCAGGCAAGATTTCTCTGGGGCCAACGTCCTGATTTTC. It codes for CASRQDFSGANVLIF.

There are many counts of this clonotype. The rearrangement uses TRBV6-6 and TRBJ2-5; possible D gene TRBD1, 5 bases. With 4 bases removed from V and 5 bases from J, the gap between germline ends came to 11 bases. The germline V gene has CDR1 MNHNY and CDR2 SVGAGI (reference sequence). The CDR3 has 13 residues. The CDR3 loop is CASSWVGVETQYF. The CDR3 region has the DNA TGTGCCAGCAGTTGGGTAGGGGTGGAGACCCAGTACTTC.

In this sample, this clonotype turned up many times. The chain is built from TRBV29-1 and TRBJ1-1, with D perhaps matching TRBD1 (6 bases). Germline-derived CDR1 and CDR2 are SQVTM and ANQGSEA. The CDR3 totals 13 residues. V lost 4 bases to trimming and J lost 3 bases, with 12 bases between them. The chain's CDR3 is CSVVGGKHTEAFF. The CDR3 DNA sequence: TGCAGCGTTGTCGGGGGCAAGCACACTGAAGCTTTCTTT.

This clonotype was found many times. The chain couples TRBV5-1 to TRBJ1-4; unclear D gene. Germline loops: CDR1 SGHRS, CDR2 YFSETQ. V shed 3 bases and J shed 0 bases, with 6 bases lying between them. The CDR3 is made up of 14 amino acids. The CDR3 DNA reads as TGCGCCAGCAGCTCTTTTGCAACTAATGAAAAACTGTTTTTT. It encodes CASSSFATNEKLFF. Full variable domain (rest looked up from reference TRBV5-1 and TRBJ1-4): KAGVTQTPRYLIKTRGQQVTLSCSPISGHRSVSWYQQTPGQGLQFLFEYFSETQRNKGNFPGRFSGRQFSNSRSEMNVSTLELGDSALYLCASSSFATNEKLFFGSGTQLSVL.

In this sample, this clonotype turned up a few times. This chain connects TRBV6-1 to TRBJ2-7; D ambiguous. Germline V gene sequence: CDR1 MNHNS, CDR2 SASEGT. CDR3 length equals 10 residues. Trimming took 11 bases from V and 5 from J, leaving 10 bases between them. The CDR3 reads CALPANEQYF. DNA of the CDR3: TGTGCCCTCCCGGCCAACGAGCAGTACTTC.

On this clonotype itself: A read error is possible here, since a much larger clone lies one base away. The chain uses TRBV5-1 and TRBJ2-3, with 14 bases matching TRBD2. The CDR3 covers 17 residues. The germline V gene has CDR1 SGHRS and CDR2 YFSETQ. J was trimmed by 5 bases and V by 3 bases; bases with no gene match: 8. CDR3 nucleotide sequence: TGCGCCAGCAGCTACAAGACTAGCGGGGGGGCTATAGATACGCAGTATTTT. This encodes CASSYKTSGGAIDTQYF.

This clonotype was found many times. The chain carries TRBV24-1 and TRBJ2-4; 7 bases agree with TRBD2. Unmatched junction bases numbered 3, after V lost 4 bases and J lost 1 base. This CDR3 contains 15 residues. Germline CDR1 is KGHDR and CDR2 is SFDVKD. This CDR3 reads CATSDRTSAKNIQYF. CDR3 in DNA: TGTGCCACCAGTGACCGGACTAGTGCCAAAAACATTCAGTACTTC.

Only a few counts were recorded for this clonotype. J is TRBJ2-5 and V is TRBV11-2; 10 bases map to TRBD2. J lost 1 base, V lost 1 base, and 6 bases had no gene match. The germline gives CDR1 SGHAT, CDR2 FQNNGV. The CDR3 totals 17 residues. CDR3 amino acids: CASSLGLAGVFQETQYF. The CDR3, as DNA: TGTGCCAGCAGCTTAGGGCTAGCGGGGGTTTTCCAAGAGACCCAGTACTTC.

This clonotype was counted ten times or more. The chain combines TRBV9 with TRBJ2-3; 11 bases agree with TRBD2. Germline assignment: CDR1 SGDLS and CDR2 YYNGEE. Trimming cost V 3 bases and J 0 bases; bases outside gene matches: 3. CDR3 length: 16 residues. The CDR3 loop is CASSAGTSGSTDTQYF. The CDR3 nucleotides read TGTGCCAGCAGCGCTGGGACTAGCGGTAGCACAGATACGCAGTATTTT.

This clonotype occurred a few times. V gene TRBV3-1 combines with J gene TRBJ2-7; D might be TRBD1 (5 bases). The germline CDR1 and CDR2 sequences are LGHDT and YNNKEL (reference sequence). V lost 1 base to trimming and J lost 0 bases, with 7 bases between them. The length of the CDR3 is 14 residues. As DNA, the CDR3 is TGTGCCAGCAGCCAAGGACAGAACTCCTACGAGCAGTACTTC. Translated, it gives CASSQGQNSYEQYF.

The chain recombines TRBV20-1 with TRBJ2-5; D may be TRBD1 or TRBD2 (5 bases each). Trimming removed 3 bases at V and 4 bases at J, with 18 bases between. Germline lookup yields CDR1 DFQATT and CDR2 SNEGSKA (reference sequence). The length of the CDR3 is 15 residues. The CDR3 DNA reads TGCAGTGCTAGTGTAGAGGGGTTTCGAGGAGAGACCCAGTACTTC. This translates into CSASVEGFRGETQYF.

The chain carries TRBV12-3 or TRBV12-4 and TRBJ1-6, with a possible D match to TRBD1 (6 bases). V was shortened by 4 bases and J by 11 bases, with 15 bases between the two germline ends. The CDR3 length is 14 residues. In DNA form, the CDR3 reads TGTGCCAGCAGTTGGGGGGGCGTGGATCCACCCCTCCACTTT. The encoded protein is CASSWGGVDPPLHF.

This clonotype has at least ten counts. V is TRBV28 and J is TRBJ2-3; D uncertain. The germline V and J ends were trimmed by 2 bases and 2 bases, with 8 bases remaining between them. Per the germline V gene, CDR1 is MDHEN and CDR2 is SYDVKM. There are 14 residues in the CDR3. CDR3 region: CASSLTSNTDTQYF. CDR3 DNA sequence: TGTGCCAGCAGTTTAACCAGTAACACAGATACGCAGTATTTT.

This chain connects TRBV2 to TRBJ2-3; D assignment may be TRBD1 or TRBD2 (5 bases each). The germline V gene encodes CDR1 SNHLY and CDR2 FYNNEI. The ends were cut back, 4 bases at V and 11 bases at J, with 22 bases in the middle. The CDR3 is made up of 15 amino acids. DNA of the CDR3: TGTGCCAGCAGTGCTTACCCCGGGGCGGGCCCTTTGCAGTATTTT. It encodes CASSAYPGAGPLQYF.

This clonotype was recorded a few times. V usage is TRBV6-1 and J usage is TRBJ1-5; TRBD1 aligns across 7 bases. Losses at the gene ends were 6 bases for V and 3 bases for J; bases not matched to a gene: 11. Germline lookup yields CDR1 MNHNS and CDR2 SASEGT. CDR3 length: 16 residues. This CDR3 reads CASSAGQDLYNQPQHF. The CDR3 nucleotides read TGTGCCAGCAGCGCCGGACAGGACTTATACAATCAGCCCCAGCATTTT.

This clonotype came up a few times. The rearrangement joins TRBV25-1 to TRBJ2-7; tentatively, D is TRBD1 (6 bases). The CDR3 is 11 amino acids. The V end lost 8 bases, the J end lost 3 bases, and 8 bases lay between the germline ends. The germline V gene has CDR1 MGHDK and CDR2 SYGVNS. The CDR3 DNA reads as TGTGCCAGCGCGGACAGCTACGAGCAGTACTTC. Translating gives CASADSYEQYF.

There are a few counts of this clonotype. The chain is built from TRBV13 and TRBJ2-3; perhaps TRBD2 as D (5 bases). V shed 5 bases and J shed 2 bases, with 17 bases lying between them. Germline values: CDR1 PRHDT, CDR2 FYEKMQ (reference sequence). This CDR3 has 16 residues. CDR3 bases: TGTGCCAGCAGCCTACATTCTAGCAAGTTCACAGATACGCAGTATTTT. Residues: CASSLHSSKFTDTQYF.

This clonotype was recorded at least ten times. J is TRBJ2-1 and V is TRBV11-2; D uncertain. Trimming left V 2 bases short and J 6 bases short, with 11 bases between. CDR1 and CDR2 (germline): SGHAT, FQNNGV. The CDR3 loop spans 14 amino acids. CDR3 coding DNA: TGTGCCAGCAGCTTAAATGCTCCGGGCAATGAGCAGTTCTTC. As protein: CASSLNAPGNEQFF.

This clonotype was observed many times. V gene TRBV11-2 combines with J gene TRBJ2-4, with D possibly matching TRBD1 (5 bases). The germline V gene encodes CDR1 SGHAT and CDR2 FQNNGV. V was cut by 1 base and J by 3 bases, with 10 bases left in between. The CDR3 loop spans 15 amino acids. CDR3 DNA sequence: TGTGCCAGCAGCTTAGCGCGCAGGGACAAAAACATTCAGTACTTC. It codes for CASSLARRDKNIQYF. The whole variable domain, remainder taken from reference TRBV11-2 and TRBJ2-4, is EAGVAQSPRYKIIEKRQSVAFWCNPISGHATLYWYQQILGQGPKLLIQFQNNGVVDDSQLPKDRFSAERLKGVDSTLKIQPAKLEDSAVYLCASSLARRDKNIQYFGAGTRLSVL.

Remarks on this clonotype: A much bigger clone sits one base away, suggesting this may be a read error. This sequence joins TRBV11-2 and TRBJ2-3, with 8 bases fitting TRBD2. This CDR3 has 17 amino acids. Trimming took 0 bases from V and 4 from J; bases not matched to a gene: 9. The V gene's germline CDR1 is SGHAT and CDR2 FQNNGV. CDR3 nucleotides: TGTGCCAGCAGCTTAGAATGGCGGGGGGCTGGCGCAGATACGCAGTATTTT. This codes for CASSLEWRGAGADTQYF.